These T cell receptor beta chains were read from a single sample in a study of naive and memory T cell subsets. Each CDR3 protein is one row after TCRdb ran MiXCR on the UMI-ligation and nested PCR reads. The table lists 120,000 to 150,000 distinct CDR3 sequences, about 15% of them singletons, with about 0.14% in the top ten. The sequenced material came from naive CD4+ T cells from blood. The receptors stem from a human donor in good health. Both conserved end residues are part of each CDR3. The D gene is left open where the match is weak. Rows may omit the clone size; those that give it use once, few, many or a size class.

clone size: -
J gene: TRBJ2-3
CDR3 length: 14
V gene: TRBV2
D gene: TRBD2
CDR3 DNA: TGTGCCAGCAGGGGACTAGCGTCCGCAGATACGCAGTATTTT
CDR3 protein: CASRGLASADTQYF

clone size: -
J gene: TRBJ2-5
CDR3 length: 16
V gene: TRBV28
D gene: TRBD1
CDR3 DNA: TGTGCCAGCAGATCAACCGGGACAGGAATTCAAGAGACCCAGTACTTC
CDR3 protein: CASRSTGTGIQETQYF

clone size: few
J gene: TRBJ2-3
CDR3 length: 18
V gene: TRBV5-1
D gene: -
CDR3 DNA: TGCGCCAGCAGCTTGCGGAGCTTGAGTGCGTCGGGAACAGATACGCAGTATTTT
CDR3 protein: CASSLRSLSASGTDTQYF

clone size: -
J gene: TRBJ2-5
CDR3 length: 13
V gene: TRBV5-4
D gene: -
CDR3 DNA: TGTGCCAGCAGCTTTACCGACCAAGAGACCCAGTACTTC
CDR3 protein: CASSFTDQETQYF

clone size: -
J gene: TRBJ2-7
CDR3 length: 14
V gene: TRBV5-1
D gene: -
CDR3 DNA: TGCGCCAGCAGCTTGGCAGAGGGGTGGAACGAGCAGTACTTC
CDR3 protein: CASSLAEGWNEQYF

clone size: -
J gene: TRBJ1-6
CDR3 length: 19
V gene: TRBV20-1
D gene: TRBD1
CDR3 DNA: TGCAGTGCTAGAGAACTCGGACAGGGGACGAGCTCCTATAATTCACCCCTCCACTTT
CDR3 protein: CSARELGQGTSSYNSPLHF

clone size: few
J gene: TRBJ2-5
CDR3 length: 13
V gene: TRBV6-5
D gene: TRBD1
CDR3 DNA: TGTGCCAGCAGCCGAGACAGGGCGGGGACCCAGTACTTC
CDR3 protein: CASSRDRAGTQYF

clone size: -
J gene: TRBJ2-1
CDR3 length: 16
V gene: TRBV19
D gene: TRBD1
CDR3 DNA: TGTGCCAGTAGACCTTGGGGACAGGGATCCCACAATGAGCAGTTCTTC
CDR3 protein: CASRPWGQGSHNEQFF

clone size: many
J gene: TRBJ2-7
CDR3 length: 11
V gene: TRBV7-2
D gene: -
CDR3 DNA: TGTGCCAGCAGCGCGGACTACGAGCAGTACTTC
CDR3 protein: CASSADYEQYF

clone size: -
J gene: TRBJ2-1
CDR3 length: 13
V gene: TRBV20-1
D gene: TRBD1
CDR3 DNA: TGCAGTGCCGGACAGGCTAAATACAATGAGCAGTTCTTC
CDR3 protein: CSAGQAKYNEQFF

clone size: -
J gene: TRBJ2-2
CDR3 length: 17
V gene: TRBV6-6
D gene: TRBD2
CDR3 DNA: TGTGCCAGCAGTTCTCTAGCGGGAGTCGGGAACACCGGGGAGCTGTTTTTT
CDR3 protein: CASSSLAGVGNTGELFF

clone size: many
J gene: TRBJ2-5
CDR3 length: 14
V gene: TRBV20-1
D gene: -
CDR3 DNA: TGCAGTGCTAGAGATCTCCGGGTCCAAGAGACCCAGTACTTC
CDR3 protein: CSARDLRVQETQYF

clone size: -
J gene: TRBJ2-1
CDR3 length: 13
V gene: TRBV20-1
D gene: -
CDR3 DNA: TGCAGTGCTAGCAGGACCGTGACTAAGACACAGTTCTTC
CDR3 protein: CSASRTVTKTQFF

clone size: -
J gene: TRBJ2-7
CDR3 length: 12
V gene: TRBV7-9
D gene: -
CDR3 DNA: TGTGCCAGCAGCTTGAGTCGGGGAGAGCAGTACTTC
CDR3 protein: CASSLSRGEQYF

clone size: few
J gene: TRBJ2-1
CDR3 length: 14
V gene: TRBV19
D gene: -
CDR3 DNA: TGTGCCAGTAGTATAGGATCTAGAACCAATGAGCAGTTCTTC
CDR3 protein: CASSIGSRTNEQFF

clone size: many
J gene: TRBJ2-1
CDR3 length: 16
V gene: TRBV24-1
D gene: -
CDR3 DNA: TGTGCCACCAGTGATCCCCAGGGGGCGGGAGACAATGAGCAGTTCTTC
CDR3 protein: CATSDPQGAGDNEQFF

clone size: few
J gene: TRBJ2-7
CDR3 length: 12
V gene: TRBV4-1
D gene: -
CDR3 DNA: TGCGCCAGCAGCCAAGATTGGGGTCAGCAGTACTTC
CDR3 protein: CASSQDWGQQYF

clone size: many
J gene: TRBJ2-1
CDR3 length: 12
V gene: TRBV5-1
D gene: -
CDR3 DNA: TGCGCCAGCAGCTTGGCTCTTAATGAGCAGTTCTTC
CDR3 protein: CASSLALNEQFF

clone size: -
J gene: TRBJ2-6
CDR3 length: 18
V gene: TRBV7-3
D gene: TRBD2
CDR3 DNA: TGTGCCAGCAGTCCTAATCGCGGGAGGGAACGTGGGGCCAACGTCCTGACTTTC
CDR3 protein: CASSPNRGRERGANVLTF

clone size: -
J gene: TRBJ2-7
CDR3 length: 15
V gene: TRBV6-5
D gene: -
CDR3 DNA: TGTGCCAGCAGTTACAGCAGGGGAAGGGCTTACGAGCAGTACTTC
CDR3 protein: CASSYSRGRAYEQYF

clone size: -
J gene: TRBJ2-5
CDR3 length: 17
V gene: TRBV18
D gene: TRBD1
CDR3 DNA: TGTGCCAGCTCACCACGGCGGAGACAGGGGTCGGTAGAGACCCAGTACTTC
CDR3 protein: CASSPRRRQGSVETQYF

clone size: -
J gene: TRBJ2-7
CDR3 length: 13
V gene: TRBV7-2
D gene: -
CDR3 DNA: TGTGCCAGCAGCTTAGAGTTTAGTGGCGAGCAGTACTTC
CDR3 protein: CASSLEFSGEQYF

clone size: -
J gene: TRBJ1-1
CDR3 length: 13
V gene: TRBV14
D gene: -
CDR3 DNA: TGTGCCAGCAGCCAAGATATCCCCACTGAAGCTTTCTTT
CDR3 protein: CASSQDIPTEAFF

clone size: -
J gene: TRBJ2-7
CDR3 length: 14
V gene: TRBV14
D gene: -
CDR3 DNA: TGTGCCAGGGGGCCGGGACGGCCCTCCTACGAGCAGTACTTC
CDR3 protein: CARGPGRPSYEQYF

clone size: -
J gene: TRBJ2-1
CDR3 length: 14
V gene: TRBV12-3/TRBV12-4
D gene: TRBD2
CDR3 DNA: TGTGCCAGCAGCCCCGGGACTAACAACTATGAGCAGTTCTTC
CDR3 protein: CASSPGTNNYEQFF

clone size: -
J gene: TRBJ2-1
CDR3 length: 17
V gene: TRBV4-3
D gene: -
CDR3 DNA: TGCGCCAGCAGCCCCACAAGTCCCTCCGCAGCCTACAATGAGCAGTTCTTC
CDR3 protein: CASSPTSPSAAYNEQFF

clone size: many
J gene: TRBJ2-3
CDR3 length: 15
V gene: TRBV27
D gene: TRBD2
CDR3 DNA: TGTGCCAGCAGTTTGCTGGGACTACAAACAGATACGCAGTATTTT
CDR3 protein: CASSLLGLQTDTQYF

clone size: -
J gene: TRBJ1-5
CDR3 length: 13
V gene: TRBV29-1
D gene: -
CDR3 DNA: TGCAGCGTTGGAGAACAGGGTACTCAGCCCCAGCATTTT
CDR3 protein: CSVGEQGTQPQHF

clone size: -
J gene: TRBJ2-2
CDR3 length: 15
V gene: TRBV2
D gene: -
CDR3 DNA: TGTGCCAGCAGTGAGTACGCAGTCACGACCGGGGAGCTGTTTTTT
CDR3 protein: CASSEYAVTTGELFF

clone size: -
J gene: TRBJ2-6
CDR3 length: 18
V gene: TRBV10-3
D gene: -
CDR3 DNA: TGTGCCATCAGTACCTTAGGGCAGTCAGGCTCTGGGGCCAACGTCCTGACTTTC
CDR3 protein: CAISTLGQSGSGANVLTF

clone size: -
J gene: TRBJ2-2
CDR3 length: 14
V gene: TRBV6-2/TRBV6-3
D gene: TRBD1
CDR3 DNA: TGTGCCAGCACTCAGGGGGAGATAACCGGGGAGCTGTTTTTT
CDR3 protein: CASTQGEITGELFF

clone size: -
J gene: TRBJ2-4
CDR3 length: 12
V gene: TRBV20-1
D gene: -
CDR3 DNA: TGCAGTGCTAGAGATAGTGCGGACATTCAGTACTTC
CDR3 protein: CSARDSADIQYF

clone size: -
J gene: TRBJ2-5
CDR3 length: 14
V gene: TRBV24-1
D gene: -
CDR3 DNA: TGTGCCACCAGTGACCGGAGGGGGCCTGAGACCCAGTACTTC
CDR3 protein: CATSDRRGPETQYF

clone size: -
J gene: TRBJ2-2
CDR3 length: 15
V gene: TRBV15
D gene: -
CDR3 DNA: TGTGCCACCAGCACAATGGCCACGGGGACCGGGGAGCTGTTTTTT
CDR3 protein: CATSTMATGTGELFF

clone size: few
J gene: TRBJ2-5
CDR3 length: 14
V gene: TRBV29-1
D gene: -
CDR3 DNA: TGCAGCATTCAGGACAGCACAATACAAGAGACCCAGTACTTC
CDR3 protein: CSIQDSTIQETQYF

clone size: few
J gene: TRBJ2-1
CDR3 length: 15
V gene: TRBV7-2
D gene: -
CDR3 DNA: TGTGCCAGCAGCTTGGGTGTGGACTATTACAATGAGCAGTTCTTC
CDR3 protein: CASSLGVDYYNEQFF

clone size: -
J gene: TRBJ2-7
CDR3 length: 15
V gene: TRBV20-1
D gene: TRBD2
CDR3 DNA: TGCAGTGCCCAAGGCAGCACTAGCGGGACCTACGAGCAGTACTTC
CDR3 protein: CSAQGSTSGTYEQYF

clone size: -
J gene: TRBJ2-3
CDR3 length: 15
V gene: TRBV10-3
D gene: TRBD1
CDR3 DNA: TGTGCCATCAGCTCACAGGGGGACCGCACAGATACGCAGTATTTT
CDR3 protein: CAISSQGDRTDTQYF

clone size: -
J gene: TRBJ2-5
CDR3 length: 17
V gene: TRBV7-2
D gene: TRBD2
CDR3 DNA: TGTGCCAGCAGCCCTCGGGCTAGCGGGAACTTCCAAGAGACCCAGTACTTC
CDR3 protein: CASSPRASGNFQETQYF

clone size: few
J gene: TRBJ1-1
CDR3 length: 14
V gene: TRBV20-1
D gene: -
CDR3 DNA: TGCAGTGCTAGATTAGGCCATTTGAACACTGAAGCTTTCTTT
CDR3 protein: CSARLGHLNTEAFF

clone size: -
J gene: TRBJ1-6
CDR3 length: 14
V gene: TRBV2
D gene: -
CDR3 DNA: TGTGCCAGCAGAAACAGGGAGAATAATTCACCCCTCCACTTT
CDR3 protein: CASRNRENNSPLHF

clone size: -
J gene: TRBJ2-7
CDR3 length: 14
V gene: TRBV7-2
D gene: -
CDR3 DNA: TGTGCCAGCAGCATCGGGACTCCTCCCTACGAGCAGTACTTC
CDR3 protein: CASSIGTPPYEQYF

clone size: few
J gene: TRBJ2-1
CDR3 length: 14
V gene: TRBV28
D gene: TRBD2
CDR3 DNA: TGTGCCAGCAATAGCGGGAGTTATGACAATGAGCAGTTCTTC
CDR3 protein: CASNSGSYDNEQFF

clone size: -
J gene: TRBJ1-6
CDR3 length: 14
V gene: TRBV30
D gene: -
CDR3 DNA: TGTGCCTGGAGGAGGAACAGGGTCGATTCACCCCTCCACTTT
CDR3 protein: CAWRRNRVDSPLHF

clone size: -
J gene: TRBJ1-1
CDR3 length: 15
V gene: TRBV5-4
D gene: -
CDR3 DNA: TGTGCCAGCAGCGTAACCACAGGGCGCGTCACTGAAGCTTTCTTT
CDR3 protein: CASSVTTGRVTEAFF

clone size: few
J gene: TRBJ2-1
CDR3 length: 15
V gene: TRBV20-1
D gene: TRBD2
CDR3 DNA: TGCAGTGCTAGAAGCGGCGGGGGCTCCTACAATGAGCAGTTCTTC
CDR3 protein: CSARSGGGSYNEQFF

clone size: -
J gene: TRBJ1-5
CDR3 length: 14
V gene: TRBV7-2
D gene: -
CDR3 DNA: TGTGCCAGCAGCGGCCATGAAGGGAATCAGCCCCAGCATTTT
CDR3 protein: CASSGHEGNQPQHF

clone size: few
J gene: TRBJ2-4
CDR3 length: 15
V gene: TRBV7-9
D gene: -
CDR3 DNA: TGTGCCAGCAGTTCACCGGGGCACCCCAAAAACATTCAGTACTTC
CDR3 protein: CASSSPGHPKNIQYF

clone size: -
J gene: TRBJ1-6
CDR3 length: 15
V gene: TRBV28
D gene: -
CDR3 DNA: TGTGCCAGCAGGGCCCAGAGGTCCTATAATTCACCCCTCCACTTT
CDR3 protein: CASRAQRSYNSPLHF

clone size: -
J gene: TRBJ1-1
CDR3 length: 13
V gene: TRBV2
D gene: -
CDR3 DNA: TGTGCCAGCAGAATGACTTATCCTACGGGGGCTTTCTTT
CDR3 protein: CASRMTYPTGAFF

clone size: -
J gene: TRBJ2-5
CDR3 length: 14
V gene: TRBV10-3
D gene: -
CDR3 DNA: TGTGCCATCAGTGAGCGGGGGACAGCAGAGACCCAGTACTTC
CDR3 protein: CAISERGTAETQYF

clone size: few
J gene: TRBJ2-7
CDR3 length: 14
V gene: TRBV29-1
D gene: TRBD2
CDR3 DNA: TGCAGCGTGCGCCTAGCGGGAGGTACCTACGAGCAGTACTTC
CDR3 protein: CSVRLAGGTYEQYF

clone size: few
J gene: TRBJ1-5
CDR3 length: 15
V gene: TRBV20-1
D gene: -
CDR3 DNA: TGCAGTGCTAGAGGGGGGGTAGTAAGCAATCAGCCCCAGCATTTT
CDR3 protein: CSARGGVVSNQPQHF

clone size: -
J gene: TRBJ2-5
CDR3 length: 14
V gene: TRBV5-6
D gene: -
CDR3 DNA: TGTGCCAGCAGCTTGCGAGTAGCCCAAGAGACCCAGTACTTC
CDR3 protein: CASSLRVAQETQYF

clone size: few
J gene: TRBJ1-1
CDR3 length: 18
V gene: TRBV3-1
D gene: -
CDR3 DNA: TGTGCCAGCAGCCAAGATCGGCGGGGCACAGGGATGAACACTGAAGCTTTCTTT
CDR3 protein: CASSQDRRGTGMNTEAFF

clone size: -
J gene: TRBJ1-2
CDR3 length: 16
V gene: TRBV24-1
D gene: -
CDR3 DNA: TGTGCCACCAGTGATCCCGCCGGTGGGGGCGACTATGGCTACACCTTC
CDR3 protein: CATSDPAGGGDYGYTF

clone size: -
J gene: TRBJ2-5
CDR3 length: 14
V gene: TRBV5-1
D gene: -
CDR3 DNA: TGCGCCAGCAGCTTGGTCTTATGTCAAGAGACCCAGTACTTC
CDR3 protein: CASSLVLCQETQYF

clone size: -
J gene: TRBJ2-5
CDR3 length: 12
V gene: TRBV2
D gene: -
CDR3 DNA: TGTGCCAGCCAGGGGGGGGGAGAGACCCAGTACTTC
CDR3 protein: CASQGGGETQYF

clone size: -
J gene: TRBJ2-7
CDR3 length: 14
V gene: TRBV10-3
D gene: -
CDR3 DNA: TGTGCCATCAGTCTGTCAGGGCAGAACTACGAGCAGTACTTC
CDR3 protein: CAISLSGQNYEQYF

clone size: few
J gene: TRBJ2-7
CDR3 length: 16
V gene: TRBV28
D gene: TRBD2
CDR3 DNA: TGTGCCAGCAGTTTTGCAGGTCTAGCGGGAGACTACGAGCAGTACTTC
CDR3 protein: CASSFAGLAGDYEQYF